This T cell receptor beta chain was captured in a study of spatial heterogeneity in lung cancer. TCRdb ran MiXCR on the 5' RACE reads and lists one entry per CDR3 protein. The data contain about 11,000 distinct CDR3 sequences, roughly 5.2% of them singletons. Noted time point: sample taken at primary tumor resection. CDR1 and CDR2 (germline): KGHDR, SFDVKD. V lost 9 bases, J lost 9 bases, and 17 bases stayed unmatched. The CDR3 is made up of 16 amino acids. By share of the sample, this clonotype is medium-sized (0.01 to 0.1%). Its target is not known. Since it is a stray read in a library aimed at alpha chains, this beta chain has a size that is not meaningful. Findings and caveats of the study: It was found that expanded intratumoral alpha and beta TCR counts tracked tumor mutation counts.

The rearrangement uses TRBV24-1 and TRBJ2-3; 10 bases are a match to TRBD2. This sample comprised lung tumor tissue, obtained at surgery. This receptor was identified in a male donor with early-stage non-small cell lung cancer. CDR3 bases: TGTGCCACCTCTGGGCTCTCTAGCGGGGGAAGTGGAACGCAGTATTTT. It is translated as CATSGLSSGGSGTQYF.